This is a list of T cell receptor beta chains from one sample in a study of blood T cell repertoires in COVID-19. Sequencing was performed with immunoSEQ multiplex PCR; in TCRdb, only in-frame clones are kept and a portion is missing. The sample lists roughly 40,000 clones; roughly 86% were seen once. The sequencing sample was made of peripheral blood. Receptors were obtained from a man between 65 and 85 years old with acute or convalescent COVID-19. Both conserved end residues are part of each CDR3. A D gene is named only where the DNA matches it firmly. Some rows mark clone size as missing; the rest say once, few, many or name a class of expanded clone.

j_call | clone_size | v_call | d_call | cdr3_nt | cdr3_aa
TRBJ1-4 | - | TRBV5-6 | TRBD1 | TGTGCCAGCAGCTTGGATCGGCCGGACAGGACAAATGAAAAACTGTTTTTT | CASSLDRPDRTNEKLFF
TRBJ1-4 | - | TRBV6-5 | TRBD1 | TGTGCCAGCAGTTACTCGTCGGGACAGGGGGAAGAAAAACTGTTTTTT | CASSYSSGQGEEKLFF
TRBJ1-1 | - | TRBV14 | - | TGTGCCAGCAGCCAAGTCGGAAGGAGGATGAACACTGAAGCTTTCTTT | CASSQVGRRMNTEAFF
TRBJ1-4 | - | TRBV10-3 | - | TGTGCCATCAGTGAGTCGAGGAATGAAAAACTGTTTTTT | CAISESRNEKLFF
TRBJ1-2 | - | TRBV18 | TRBD1 | TGTGCCAGCTCACCCCGGCAGGGGGAATATGGCTACACCTTC | CASSPRQGEYGYTF
TRBJ2-5 | - | TRBV19 | - | TGTGCCAGTAGGGTCGCGGAGACCCAGTACTTC | CASRVAETQYF
TRBJ1-5 | - | TRBV11-2 | - | TGTGCCAGCAGCCCCTCAGGGTTATCAGGGCAGCCCCAGCATTTT | CASSPSGLSGQPQHF
TRBJ1-1 | - | TRBV11-3 | - | TGTGCCAGCAGCTTAGGACCCATGAGCGCTGAAGCTTTCTTT | CASSLGPMSAEAFF
TRBJ2-1 | - | TRBV19 | TRBD2 | TGTGCCAGTAGTCGAATAGCGGGAGCTGATGAGCAGTTCTTC | CASSRIAGADEQFF
TRBJ2-5 | - | TRBV21-1 | - | TGTGCCAGCCGATCCCGAAGGCCCTGTCGGGCGGTTGGAGCCCTACGGGGGGATCAAGAGACCCAGTACTTC | CASRSRRPCRAVGALRGDQETQYF
TRBJ1-1 | - | TRBV18 | TRBD1 | TGTGCCAGCTCACCGGACAGGCAGGAAACTTTCTTT | CASSPDRQETFF
TRBJ1-1 | few | TRBV14 | - | TGTGCCAGCAGCCAACTAGCGGACACTGAAGCTTTCTTT | CASSQLADTEAFF
TRBJ1-4 | - | TRBV9 | TRBD1 | TGTGCCAGCAGCGTAGGCCTCGGGGACAGGGGAGCAACTAATGAAAAACTGTTTTTT | CASSVGLGDRGATNEKLFF
TRBJ2-2 | - | TRBV9 | - | TGTGCCAGCAGTAGCGTGACCGGGGAGCTGTTTTTT | CASSSVTGELFF
TRBJ2-3 | - | TRBV28 | TRBD1 | TGTGCCAGCAGACAGGGGCTTGCCACAGATACGCAGTATTTT | CASRQGLATDTQYF
TRBJ2-7 | - | TRBV7-3 | - | TGTGCCAGCAGCTTAGACACTTCCTACGAGCAGTACTTC | CASSLDTSYEQYF
TRBJ2-3 | once | TRBV27 | TRBD2 | TGTGCCAGCAGTTTGGTAGGACTAGCGGGAAATAGTATCCCCACAGATACGCAGTATTTT | CASSLVGLAGNSIPTDTQYF
TRBJ2-3 | - | TRBV7-9 | - | TGTGCCAGCAGCCCTACAGGGAACACAGATACGCAGTATTTT | CASSPTGNTDTQYF
TRBJ2-4 | - | TRBV4-3 | - | TGCGCCAGCAGCCAAGATTTGCCAAGGGGAGGTCAAAACATTCAGTACTTC | CASSQDLPRGGQNIQYF
TRBJ1-4 | - | TRBV28 | - | TGTGCCAGCAGTGGAGGGATGGGTGAAAAACTGTTTTTT | CASSGGMGEKLFF
TRBJ2-5 | - | TRBV29-1 | TRBD2 | TGCAGCGTTGGACTGGGCAGCGGGGTAATGCGAGAGACCCAGTACTTC | CSVGLGSGVMRETQYF
TRBJ2-1 | - | TRBV7-9 | TRBD2 | TGTGCCAGCATTCGTGCGGGAGGAACTAATGAGCAGTTCTTC | CASIRAGGTNEQFF